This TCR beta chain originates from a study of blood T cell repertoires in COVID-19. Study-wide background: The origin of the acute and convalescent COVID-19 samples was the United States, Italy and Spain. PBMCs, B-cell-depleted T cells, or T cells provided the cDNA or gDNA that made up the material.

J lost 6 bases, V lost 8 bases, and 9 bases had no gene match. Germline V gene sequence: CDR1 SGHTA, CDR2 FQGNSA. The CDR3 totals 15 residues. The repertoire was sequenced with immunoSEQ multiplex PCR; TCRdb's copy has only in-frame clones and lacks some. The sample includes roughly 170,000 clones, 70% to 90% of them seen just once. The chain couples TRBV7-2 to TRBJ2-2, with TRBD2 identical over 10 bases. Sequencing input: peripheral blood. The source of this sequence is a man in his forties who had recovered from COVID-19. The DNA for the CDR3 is TGTGCCAGCGGAAGCGGGGGGGCCGGGGCCGGGGAGCTGTTTTTT. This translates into CASGSGGAGAGELFF.